The 26 T cell receptor beta chains below come from one sample, sequenced in a study of shared clonotypes between healthy human individuals. TCRdb's copy holds only in-frame clones and misses some; the assay was immunoSEQ multiplex PCR. The data show 2,500,000 or so clones, with roughly 92% seen just once and approximately 0.4% held by the top ten. The sequenced sample consisted of naive CD4+ T cells from PBMCs. Described subset: CD45RA+ positively selected. The source is a man aged 18 to 30 in good health. Some clones in this sample may be carry-over from other donors' samples.

CDR3 sequence reads: CASTGAGQPQHF. For the CDR3, the DNA is TGTGCCAGTACGGGGGCGGGACAGCCCCAGCATTTT. This sequence joins TRBV28 and TRBJ1-5, with D tentatively TRBD1 (6 bases). The CDR3 covers 12 residues. V lost 9 bases to trimming and J lost 7 bases, with 13 bases between them. Per germline, CDR1 MDHEN and CDR2 SYDVKM.

The V call is TRBV11-2, the J call TRBJ2-2, with 8 bases aligning to TRBD1. With 1 base clipped from V and 3 bases from J, the junction kept 4 bases outside the gene matches. CDR3 length: 16 amino acids. The V gene's germline CDR1 is SGHAT and CDR2 FQNNGV. The CDR3 DNA reads as TGTGCCAGCAGCTTAGTTGGGACAGGTTACACCGGGGAGCTGTTTTTT. Protein sequence: CASSLVGTGYTGELFF.

This clone was found once. The chain has TRBV9 and TRBJ1-1; possibly TRBD1 for D (5 bases). The germline V gene encodes CDR1 SGDLS and CDR2 YYNGEE. The V end lost 3 bases, the J end lost 4 bases, and 16 bases lay between the germline ends. The CDR3 length is 15 residues. CDR3 in DNA: TGTGCCAGCAGCGCCCTGTTTGGGGGGGGCACTGAAGCTTTCTTT. Amino acids: CASSALFGGGTEAFF.

The chain combines TRBV7-2 with TRBJ2-7; no clear D. The CDR3 has 13 residues. The germline V gene encodes CDR1 SGHTA and CDR2 FQGNSA. Between the trimmed V and J ends, which lost 5 bases and 3 bases, there was a span of 11 bases. The CDR3 DNA reads TGTGCCAGCAGCCCCCAGATAGGCTACGAGCAGTACTTC. It yields the protein CASSPQIGYEQYF. The entire variable domain, with the rest obtained from reference TRBV7-2 and TRBJ2-7, is as follows: GAGVSQSPSNKVTEKGKDVELRCDPISGHTALYWYRQSLGQGLEFLIYFQGNSAPDKSGLPSDRFSAERTGGSVSTLTIQRTQQEDSAVYLCASSPQIGYEQYFGPGTRLTVT.

V and J are TRBV6-1 and TRBJ1-3; no definite D call. The germline V and J ends were trimmed by 7 bases and 0 bases, with 10 bases remaining between them. Germline values: CDR1 MNHNS, CDR2 SASEGT. The CDR3 contains 14 residues. CDR3: CASIPLSSGNTIYF. For the CDR3, the DNA is TGTGCCAGCATTCCACTGAGCTCTGGAAACACCATATATTTT.

V gene TRBV14 combines with J gene TRBJ2-1; a weak D match, TRBD2 (5 bases). Trimming stripped 7 bases from V and 0 bases from J, with 13 bases between. The CDR3 runs 15 residues. Germline CDR1 is SGHDN and CDR2 is FVKESK. The CDR3 DNA sequence: TGTGCCAGCAAAACAGCGGATAGCTCCTACAATGAGCAGTTCTTC. It specifies CASKTADSSYNEQFF.

The V gene is TRBV19, the J gene TRBJ2-5, with D possibly being TRBD2 (5 bases). This CDR3 contains 17 residues. The germline V gene has CDR1 LNHDA and CDR2 SQIVND (reference sequence). Between the trimmed V and J ends, which lost 1 base and 5 bases, there was a span of 20 bases. This chain's CDR3 is CASSIGSALSGWETQYF. In DNA, the CDR3 is TGTGCCAGTAGTATAGGTTCAGCCCTCTCGGGGTGGGAGACCCAGTACTTC.

The CDR3 DNA follows: TGTGCCAGCAGGGGGGGACAGCTTAGCAATCAGCCCCAGCATTTT. Protein product: CASRGGQLSNQPQHF. The gene calls are TRBV6-1 and TRBJ1-5; the match to TRBD1 covers 7 bases. Germline V gives CDR1 MNHNS, CDR2 SASEGT. The CDR3 totals 15 residues. The V gene end was trimmed by 6 bases and the J gene end by 0 bases; junction bases not matched to a gene: 5.

The CDR3, as DNA: TGTGCCAGCAGCTTGTTACAGCTTGGCGCGGAGCTGTTTTTT. Amino acids: CASSLLQLGAELFF. The V gene is TRBV7-2, the J gene TRBJ2-2; unclear D gene. Germline assignment: CDR1 SGHTA and CDR2 FQGNSA. Trimming shortened V by 3 bases and J by 10 bases, and 15 bases separated the two germline ends. The CDR3 sequence is 14 residues long.

This clone was seen once. In nucleotides, the CDR3 is TGTGCCAGCAGCTTAGTAGTCGAGGGTATTACTGAAGCTTTCTTT. Encoded protein: CASSLVVEGITEAFF. The genes are TRBV7-9 and TRBJ1-1; D is uncertain. CDR3 size: 15 residues. The germline V and J ends were trimmed by 1 base and 5 bases, with 14 bases remaining between them. In germline, CDR1 is SEHNR, CDR2 FQNEAQ (reference sequence).

The chain is built from TRBV19 and TRBJ2-6; no reliable D call. The CDR3 extends over 16 amino acids. Trimming shortened V by 5 bases and J by 1 base, and 12 bases separated the two germline ends. Germline CDR1 is LNHDA and CDR2 is SQIVND (reference sequence). DNA of the CDR3: TGTGCCAGTAGTCTTTTAACGGCTTCTGGGGCCAACGTCCTGACTTTC. Translation gives CASSLLTASGANVLTF.

The chain uses TRBV12-5 and TRBJ2-7; 7 bases align to TRBD1. The CDR3 loop spans 14 amino acids. V trimming: 9 bases; J trimming: 0 bases; junction bases outside the gene matches: 8. The germline CDR1 and CDR2 sequences are LGHNT and FRNRAP. Here the CDR3 DNA reads TGTGCTAGGCCTTTCGGGACAGCCTCCTACGAGCAGTACTTC. It is translated as CARPFGTASYEQYF. Based on the CDR3 plus reference TRBV12-5 and TRBJ2-7, the full variable domain is DARVTQTPRHKVTEMGQEVTMRCQPILGHNTVFWYRQTMMQGLELLAYFRNRAPLDDSGMPKDRFSAEMPDATLATLKIQPSEPRDSAVYFCARPFGTASYEQYFGPGTRLTVT.

On this clone: At one boundary the junction diverges from the germline segment, which might be a read error. This chain uses TRBV18 with TRBJ2-1; 11 nucleotides match TRBD2. Germline CDR1 KGHSH, CDR2 LQKENI. This CDR3 contains 16 residues. The CDR3 DNA reads as TGTGCCAGCTCCCCACGACTAGCGGGAAACGGGGATGAGCAGTTCTTC. Translation: CASSPRLAGNGDEQFF.

This chain joins TRBV30 and TRBJ1-3; D gene uncertain. Germline CDR1 reads GTSNPN; CDR2 reads SVGIG (reference sequence). The CDR3 has 15 amino acids. Trimming stripped 0 bases from V and 2 bases from J, with 11 bases between. Written as DNA, the CDR3 is TGTGCCTGGAGTGTATCTAGTACCCCTGGAAACACCATATATTTT. Translated: CAWSVSSTPGNTIYF.

This clone was observed once. The chain combines TRBV14 with TRBJ1-4; D call uncertain. CDR3 length: 13 residues. Trimming took 1 base from V and 3 from J, leaving 3 bases between them. Germline lookup yields CDR1 SGHDN and CDR2 FVKESK. As DNA, the CDR3 is TGTGCCAGCAGCCAAGGACCTAATGAAAAACTGTTTTTT. Its translation: CASSQGPNEKLFF.

This sequence joins TRBV18 and TRBJ2-1, with a possible D match to TRBD2 (6 bases). The germline gives CDR1 KGHSH, CDR2 LQKENI. Deletions cut 5 bases from V and 0 bases from J, with 14 bases between. This CDR3 has 16 residues. CDR3 residues: CASSLLAPSSYNEQFF. CDR3 nucleotides: TGTGCCAGCTCATTACTAGCACCAAGCTCCTACAATGAGCAGTTCTTC.

The chain links TRBV7-9 to TRBJ1-2, with D perhaps matching TRBD1 (6 bases). This CDR3 is 15 amino acids long. V lost 5 bases and J 6 bases, leaving 19 bases between the germline ends. Germline V CDR1 and CDR2: SEHNR, FQNEAQ (reference sequence). CDR3 in amino acids: CASSPLGAGSNGYTF. CDR3 DNA: TGTGCCAGCAGCCCGCTGGGGGCAGGATCGAATGGCTACACCTTC.

The chain has TRBV15 and TRBJ1-5, with unresolved D. Trimming took 0 bases from V and 2 from J, leaving 11 bases between them. This CDR3 is 16 amino acids long. Germline V gives CDR1 LNHNV, CDR2 YYDKDF (reference sequence). CDR3 residues: CATSRDKGFGNQPQHF. The CDR3 DNA reads as TGTGCCACCAGCAGAGATAAGGGTTTCGGCAATCAGCCCCAGCATTTT. Using reference TRBV15 and TRBJ1-5 for the parts outside the CDR3, the full variable domain is DAMVIQNPRYQVTQFGKPVTLSCSQTLNHNVMYWYQQKSSQAPKLLFHYYDKDFNNEADTPDNFQSRRPNTSFCFLDIRSPGLGDTAMYLCATSRDKGFGNQPQHFGDGTRLSIL.

The table lists this clone with a count of one. The J gene is TRBJ2-7, the V gene TRBV25-1; tentative D call: TRBD1 (5 bases). Per germline, CDR1 MGHDK and CDR2 SYGVNS. The length of the CDR3 is 16 residues. V lost 1 base and J 0 bases, leaving 13 bases between the germline ends. In DNA form, the CDR3 reads TGTGCCAGCAGTGAATCAGGGCTTCAGAGCTCCTACGAGCAGTACTTC. The encoded protein is CASSESGLQSSYEQYF.

In this sample, this clone turned up once. This sequence joins TRBV18 and TRBJ2-7; TRBD2 is a possible D gene (5 bases). Germline CDR1 is KGHSH and CDR2 is LQKENI. With 6 bases removed from V and 3 bases from J, the gap between germline ends came to 15 bases. This CDR3 is built from 14 residues. CDR3: CASSAREYNYEQYF. The DNA of the CDR3 is TGTGCCAGCTCCGCAAGGGAGTACAACTACGAGCAGTACTTC.

This clone was counted a single time. Other nucleotide sequences in the sample specify the same CDR3. The rearrangement links TRBV7-3 to TRBJ2-1, with unresolved D. Trimming cost V 2 bases and J 4 bases, with 6 bases left between them. The CDR3 has 13 residues. Per germline, CDR1 SGHTA and CDR2 FQGTGA. CDR3 amino acids: CASSLSEYNEQFF. Here the CDR3 DNA reads TGTGCCAGCAGCTTATCGGAGTACAATGAGCAGTTCTTC.

This clone was found once. This sequence joins TRBV11-3 and TRBJ2-5, with D unresolved. Trimming took off 5 bases at V and 3 bases at J, with 10 bases between the two ends. The length of the CDR3 is 13 residues. The germline V gene has CDR1 SGHNT and CDR2 YENEEA. The DNA for the CDR3 is TGTGCCAGCAGCGCCCCAGGAGAAGAGACCCAGTACTTC. It translates to CASSAPGEETQYF.

This chain joins TRBV10-1 and TRBJ2-7; 8 positions agree with TRBD2. CDR1 is WNHNN, CDR2 SYGVQD, per germline (reference sequence). The CDR3 has 15 amino acids. The junction had 15 bases not matched to a gene; V was cut back by 9 bases and J by 5 bases. The CDR3 region is CASPSHLGRDHEQYF. CDR3 in DNA: TGCGCCAGTCCTTCTCATCTCGGGAGGGACCACGAGCAGTACTTC.

This chain uses TRBV11-3 with TRBJ2-2; TRBD1 aligns across 8 bases. Germline V gene data show CDR1 as SGHNT and CDR2 as YENEEA. Unmatched junction bases numbered 5, after V lost 5 bases and J lost 0 bases. The CDR3 contains 16 residues. The CDR3 DNA is TGTGCCAGCAGCCCGAACAGGGGGACGAACACCGGGGAGCTGTTTTTT. It translates to CASSPNRGTNTGELFF.

The chain joins TRBV2 to TRBJ1-1; 7 bases are a match to TRBD1. Trimming cost V 7 bases and J 4 bases; bases outside gene matches: 9. CDR1 and CDR2 from the germline V gene are SNHLY and FYNNEI. The CDR3 spans 14 residues. The CDR3 spells CASKRQGFITEAFF. The DNA of the CDR3 is TGTGCCAGCAAGAGACAGGGCTTCATCACTGAAGCTTTCTTT.

The rearrangement joins TRBV19 to TRBJ2-7; D uncertain. The V gene's germline CDR1 is LNHDA and CDR2 SQIVND (reference sequence). The V gene lost 7 bases and the J gene lost 2 bases, with 9 bases spanning the gap. CDR3 length: 12 amino acids. DNA for the CDR3: TGTGCCAGTACCTCTCCTGCCTACGAGCAGTACTTC. Protein product: CASTSPAYEQYF.